What follows are 18 T cell receptor beta chains derived from one specimen sequenced in a study of T cell responses to AZD1222 COVID-19 vaccine. Sequenced by immunoSEQ multiplex PCR; TCRdb stores in-frame clones only, minus some. The table records 150,000 to 200,000 clones, around 92% of them present only once. This specimen was peripheral blood, taken 28 days after the second AZD1222 dose. These receptor sequences come from an adult who received the AZD1222 COVID-19 vaccine.

The chain carries TRBV10-3 and TRBJ1-1; D gene unclear. The germline V gene has CDR1 ENHRY and CDR2 SYGVKD. Deletions cut 6 bases from V and 1 base from J, with 3 bases between. The CDR3 has 11 amino acids. DNA for the CDR3: TGTGCCATCAGACAGAACACTGAAGCTTTCTTT. Its translation is CAIRQNTEAFF.

The chain couples TRBV2 to TRBJ1-5, with 10 nucleotides matching TRBD1. The CDR3 runs 14 residues. V gave up 6 bases and J gave up 6 bases; unmatched junction bases: 5. Germline lookup yields CDR1 SNHLY and CDR2 FYNNEI. This CDR3 reads CASRDRGSGQPQHF. As DNA, the CDR3 is TGTGCCAGCAGGGACAGGGGGTCGGGTCAGCCCCAGCATTTT.

J is TRBJ2-7 and V is TRBV6-2 or TRBV6-3, with TRBD2 identical over 7 bases. There are 13 residues in the CDR3. Germline V gene sequence: CDR1 MNHEY, CDR2 SVGEGT. Germline trimming cut 7 bases from V and 7 bases from J; bases unmatched to any gene: 10. Written as DNA, the CDR3 is TGTGCCAGCAACCCTCAGGGAGCGGGGGAGCAGTACTTC. Its translation is CASNPQGAGEQYF.

This clone has only a few counts. The rearrangement uses TRBV12-5 and TRBJ1-3, with D uncertain. V lost 1 base and J 0 bases, leaving 13 bases between the germline ends. Germline values: CDR1 LGHNT, CDR2 FRNRAP. The CDR3 has 17 amino acids. The CDR3 bases are TGTGCTAGTGGTTTGGCCCGATTTGGGGTCTCTGGAAACACCATATATTTT. Residues: CASGLARFGVSGNTIYF. Drawing the rest from reference TRBV12-5 and TRBJ1-3, the complete variable domain is DARVTQTPRHKVTEMGQEVTMRCQPILGHNTVFWYRQTMMQGLELLAYFRNRAPLDDSGMPKDRFSAEMPDATLATLKIQPSEPRDSAVYFCASGLARFGVSGNTIYFGEGSWLTVV.

CDR3 protein: CASSRGTDSYEQYF. The DNA for the CDR3 is TGCGCCAGCAGCCGCGGGACGGACTCCTACGAGCAGTACTTC. The V gene is TRBV5-1, the J gene TRBJ2-7; D is possibly TRBD2 (6 bases). With 4 bases removed from V and 0 bases from J, the gap between germline ends came to 11 bases. In germline, CDR1 is SGHRS, CDR2 YFSETQ. This CDR3 has 14 amino acids. Complete variable domain (other parts from reference TRBV5-1 and TRBJ2-7): KAGVTQTPRYLIKTRGQQVTLSCSPISGHRSVSWYQQTPGQGLQFLFEYFSETQRNKGNFPGRFSGRQFSNSRSEMNVSTLELGDSALYLCASSRGTDSYEQYFGPGTRLTVT.

The V gene is TRBV6-6, the J gene TRBJ1-2; 8 bases are a match to TRBD1. The CDR3 length is 13 residues. Unmatched junction bases numbered 7, after V lost 9 bases and J lost 4 bases. Germline V gene lookup returns CDR1 MNHNY and CDR2 SVGAGI (reference sequence). CDR3 sequence (DNA): TGTGCCAGTATGACAGGGGTTGGCTATGGCTACACCTTC. It codes for CASMTGVGYGYTF.

The rearrangement joins TRBV6-5 to TRBJ1-5, with D unresolved. Germline assignment: CDR1 MNHEY and CDR2 SVGAGI. V was pared by 2 bases and J by 0 bases, with 5 bases between. This CDR3 is built from 14 residues. The CDR3 DNA reads TGTGCCAGCAGTTACAGTTATAGCAATCAGCCCCAGCATTTT. Its protein is CASSYSYSNQPQHF.

The chain has TRBV5-4 and TRBJ1-1; TRBD1 matches 8 bases. From germline, CDR1 is SGHNT and CDR2 YYREEE (reference sequence). Trimming took 4 bases from V and 8 from J; bases not matched to a gene: 10. The CDR3 is 14 amino acids. This CDR3 is CASSTRTGKEEAFF. The CDR3 DNA reads TGTGCCAGCAGCACCCGGACAGGGAAGGAAGAAGCTTTCTTT.

The rearrangement joins TRBV18 to TRBJ1-3; D gene unclear. Germline V gene data show CDR1 as KGHSH and CDR2 as LQKENI. Trimming removed 3 bases at V and 4 bases at J, with 16 bases between. This CDR3 spans 16 amino acids. The chain's CDR3 is CASSPPLGGSGNTIYF. DNA for the CDR3: TGTGCCAGCTCACCTCCCTTAGGAGGATCCGGAAACACCATATATTTT. The full variable domain, with the rest looked up from reference TRBV18 and TRBJ1-3, is NAGVMQNPRHLVRRRGQEARLRCSPMKGHSHVYWYRQLPEEGLKFMVYLQKENIIDESGMPKERFSAEFPKEGPSILRIQQVVRGDSAAYFCASSPPLGGSGNTIYFGEGSWLTVV.

This clone was recorded only once. The chain carries TRBV5-5 and TRBJ2-3; 7 bases line up with TRBD2. This CDR3 is 16 amino acids long. Germline CDR1 reads SGHKS; CDR2 reads YYEKEE (reference sequence). With V trimmed by 0 bases and J by 2 bases, 6 bases remained unmatched. The CDR3 here is CASSLAGGDYTDTQYF. The DNA of the CDR3 is TGTGCCAGCAGCTTGGCTGGGGGGGACTACACAGATACGCAGTATTTT.

This chain uses TRBV2 with TRBJ1-2; 7 bases are shared with TRBD1. The CDR3 contains 16 residues. Germline V lookup: CDR1 SNHLY, CDR2 FYNNEI. With V trimmed by 4 bases and J by 5 bases, 13 bases remained unmatched. The chain's CDR3 is CASSVIRQGHRYGYTF. In nucleotides, the CDR3 is TGTGCCAGCAGTGTGATCAGACAGGGACATAGGTATGGCTACACCTTC.

The V gene is TRBV11-2, the J gene TRBJ1-6; D possibly corresponds to TRBD1 (5 bases). In germline, CDR1 is SGHAT, CDR2 FQNNGV. Trimming shortened V by 3 bases and J by 8 bases, and 11 bases separated the two germline ends. The CDR3 is 14 amino acids. The CDR3: CASSLTAEDSPLHF. CDR3 nucleotide sequence: TGTGCCAGCAGCTTGACAGCGGAAGATTCACCCCTCCACTTT.

CDR3: CASTLGGTASTGELFF. CDR3 nucleotides: TGTGCCAGCACTCTAGGGGGGACAGCTTCCACCGGGGAGCTGTTTTTT. V gene TRBV9 combines with J gene TRBJ2-2; tentative D call: TRBD1 (7 bases). The CDR3 sequence is 16 residues long. Trimming took 6 bases from V and 4 from J, leaving 19 bases between them. Germline CDR1 and CDR2: SGDLS and YYNGEE.

The chain joins TRBV2 to TRBJ1-2; 10 nucleotides line up with TRBD1. V lost 7 bases and J lost 4; bases outside the gene matches: 9. Germline loops: CDR1 SNHLY, CDR2 FYNNEI. The CDR3 is made up of 15 amino acids. CDR3 DNA sequence: TGTGCCAGCACCGGGACAGGGGACCCTCTCTATGGCTACACCTTC. This codes for CASTGTGDPLYGYTF.

The chain employs TRBV3-1 (or the pseudogene TRBV3-2) and TRBJ2-3; 12 bases match TRBD2. The germline V gene has CDR1 LGHDT and CDR2 YNNKEL (reference sequence). This CDR3 spans 16 amino acids. The V gene end was trimmed by 1 base and the J gene end by 2 bases; junction bases not matched to a gene: 1. In DNA form, the CDR3 reads TGTGCCAGCAGCCAAGGGACTAGCGGGATCACAGATACGCAGTATTTT. It encodes CASSQGTSGITDTQYF.

This chain joins TRBV19 and TRBJ1-5, with TRBD1 as a possible D gene (5 bases). This CDR3 comprises 15 residues. CDR1 and CDR2 from the germline V gene are LNHDA and SQIVND (reference sequence). The V and J ends lost 7 bases and 3 bases respectively, with 16 bases between them. The CDR3 DNA reads as TGTGCCAGTATGGGACTAGGGCCCCTCAATCAGCCCCAGCATTTT. Translation: CASMGLGPLNQPQHF. Full variable domain (outside the CDR3, taken from reference TRBV19 and TRBJ1-5): DGGITQSPKYLFRKEGQNVTLSCEQNLNHDAMYWYRQDPGQGLRLIYYSQIVNDFQKGDIAEGYSVSREKKESFPLTVTSAQKNPTAFYLCASMGLGPLNQPQHFGDGTRLSIL.

This chain joins TRBV6-1 and TRBJ1-6; D possibly corresponds to TRBD1 (5 bases). Trimming shortened V by 2 bases and J by 8 bases, and 13 bases separated the two germline ends. The germline V gene encodes CDR1 MNHNS and CDR2 SASEGT. The CDR3 totals 15 residues. The CDR3 region is CASSETGSQDSPLHF. The CDR3 DNA reads as TGTGCCAGCAGTGAAACTGGATCACAGGATTCACCCCTCCACTTT.

The chain employs TRBV2 and TRBJ2-5; D ambiguous. The germline V gene encodes CDR1 SNHLY and CDR2 FYNNEI. Trimming stripped 2 bases from V and 2 bases from J, with 3 bases between. The CDR3 covers 12 residues. The CDR3 sequence: CASSEHQETQYF. Written as DNA, the CDR3 is TGTGCCAGCAGTGAACATCAAGAGACCCAGTACTTC.